The entry that follows covers one TCR beta chain sequence. Its antigen remains unidentified. The read is 3 residues too short to cover the CDR3 end, so that end is filled in from the germline J gene. From the cysteine through the phenylalanine, the CDR3 covers 17 amino acids. Part of the CDR3 DNA is given, 42 bases translated from base 1. The germline V gene encodes CDR1 SGHRS and CDR2 YFSETQ. Germline trimming: 4 bases from V, 5 bases from J; junction bases outside gene matches: 13. The data were obtained in a study of T cells in women clearing cervical HPV infection (dated by TCRdb to 2017 to 2018). Some background on the complete study: The cases were some 27 women with histologically confirmed HPV16-related CIN3 or worse, and 2 of these cases were invasive cancers. Median age was roughly 32 years in cases versus 38 in controls, and baseline characteristics did not differ significantly. The controls were 25 women whose single incident HPV16 infection cleared within 12 months with no development of precancer or cancer. Cases were matched to controls by age within five years and by the year the sample was collected. Since only a few of the women had HLA typing available, the possibility that HLA type was acting as a confounder could not be ruled out. Five blinded duplicates per group were added as quality controls, giving around 60 samples: about 50 participants and some 10 replicates. In the parent cohort, some 10,000 women aged 18 or older were enrolled in Guanacaste, Costa Rica, during about 1992 to 1995 and were followed for seven years. Case blood was taken at the visit when the lesion was first identified, whereas control blood was taken when infection was no longer detected. This exploratory proof-of-principle case-control study, nested within the Guanacaste HPV Natural History Study in Costa Rica, compared TCR repertoires among women with different cervical HPV16 outcomes. Among cases, blood sampling occurred a median of about 150 days after lesion detection, with an interquartile range of roughly 85 to 220 days. General findings and caveats noted by the study authors: Cases were distinguished from controls with an estimated AUC of 0.7 to 0.85 by random forest classifiers combining richness and V gene abundances. Because T-cell numbers per sample were unknown, differences in richness could reflect varying T-cell content rather than repertoire biology. Cases had lower TRBV6-7 relative abundance than controls (about 0.1% versus 0.15%; Bonferroni P = 0.0008). Across sequencing depths, CIN3+ cases showed significantly higher TCR repertoire richness than controls, but evenness did not differ between the groups. The cross-sectional design could not show whether the associations came before the infection or were a result of it, and neither effector/memory subsets nor HPV-specific T cells were isolated.

The immunoSEQ assay used multiplex PCR to amplify TCR beta CDR3 regions from an average of about 1,200 ng of genomic DNA per sample. To correct primer bias, the assay used a complete synthetic TCR repertoire to set an amplification baseline. The amplicons were sequenced using the Illumina platform. As for how the authors treated the data: Error correction of the sequences involved clustering with frequency ratios plus a modified nearest-neighbor algorithm, after which the sequences were analyzed in the immunoSEQ Analyzer using IMGT gene definitions. TCR richness and evenness were averaged over 20 rarefaction repeats at each rarefaction depth, excluding samples with fewer sequences than the depth. Wilcoxon rank sum tests with FDR correction were used to compare relative abundances of V, D and J genes between the groups. Blinded duplicates gave an intraclass correlation of around 95% for TCR richness and an average of about 74% across over 55 gene segments. As stored in TCRdb, this immuneACCESS dataset retains in-frame rearrangements with V and J assigned. A fraction of the clones does not appear; measured against another copy, unresolved V genes explain less than half of the discrepancy, and the remainder lacks a known reason. From that table come the V and J calls and clone size; the DNA was used to work out D and trimming. The table for this sample lists approximately 30,000 clones. Of the sample, less than 2% falls within the top ten clones.

Every participant had a single incident cervical HPV16 infection, and prevalent HPV16 infections were excluded. Cervical HPV DNA was detected by MY09/MY11 PCR and genotyped by dot-blot hybridization. Under 17 mL of heparinized blood was centrifuged, after which the buffy coat was aliquoted, frozen at -30 degrees C, and then stored at -80 degrees C. QIAGEN kits were used to extract genomic DNA from the buffy coat specimens. Sequencing used blood buffy coat. The clonotype was recovered from a woman between 18 and 70 years old with a cervical HPV16 infection that either progressed to CIN3+ or cleared (not recorded which). This chain joins TRBV5-1 to TRBJ2-3; the junction holds 10 bases that match TRBD2. For the CDR3, the sequence is CASSPGGLAGAGDTQYF. The part of the CDR3 DNA that was read is TGCGCCAGCAGCCCCGGTGGCCTAGCGGGAGCGGGAGATACG.